The TCR beta chain under discussion was sequenced for a study of T-cell memory formation after mild COVID-19. Study background: Largely donor-specific sequence clusters came from two donors.

This CDR3 comprises 12 residues. Germline V CDR1 and CDR2: SSHAT, FNYEAQ (reference sequence). The V end lost 1 base, the J end lost 14 bases, and 13 bases lay between the germline ends. The 5'RACE method, run with constant-segment primers, produced TCR alpha and TCR beta cDNA libraries (carrying sample barcodes and UMIs). A single record per CDR3 protein comes from TCRdb applying MiXCR to the 5' RACE reads. The sample consists of 150,000 to 200,000 distinct CDR3 sequences, less than 40% of them appearing once. The sample consisted of PBMCs or a T cell subset sorted from them (not recorded which). V and J are TRBV7-7 and TRBJ2-3, with unresolved D. This receptor was identified in an adult woman who had mild COVID-19 (a few samples of this study predate the infection). Cell type and time point are not known. The CDR3 spells CASSLDRSTWYF. CDR3 nucleotide sequence: TGTGCCAGCAGCTTAGACAGAAGCACATGGTATTTT.